This TCR beta chain was identified during a study of response to subunit inactivated influenza vaccine (dated by TCRdb to the late 2010s). With respect to the entire study: Deep quantitative T cell receptor repertoire profiling was used in the study to track responses to a trivalent subunit inactivated influenza vaccine.

Taken from cysteine to phenylalanine, the CDR3 has 14 residues. CDR3 DNA only is kept here, 42 bases in frame from base 1. V loses 4 bases of germline sequence and J loses 0 bases, and the interval between the two ends is 9 bases. The germline V gene supplies CDR1 SGHRS and CDR2 YFSETQ. The sample holds a few counts of this clonotype. No cognate antigen has been identified for it. No much larger clonotype is one base removed from it; base qualities were not supplied. Library creation used RT-PCR. Sequencing relied on an Illumina HiSeq 2500. The public reads were reanalyzed by TCRdb: fastp trimming at Q25, MiXCR alignment, in-frame beta chains only. For every CDR3 protein sequence, its rows merge into one entry that carries the most common genes and DNA. The sample yields more than 550,000 distinct CDR3 sequences; about 11% were counted once. 8% to 13% of the sample is in the top ten clones. Here is what the overall study found, with its caveats: It was suggested by the authors that each seasonal influenza vaccination may recruit only a limited number of new T cells.

These sequences were also reported in another study, on T cells expressing NK-cell markers. The second study, in turn, reports: TCR beta cDNA libraries were prepared using 5'RACE template switching, which introduced a universal primer site and unique molecular identifiers. In sorted CD3+CD56+NKG2C+, CD3+CD56+NKG2C- and CD3+CD56-NKG2C+ T-cell subsets from several donors, TCR beta-chain repertoires were profiled. Among the eight sequenced donors, only one was HCMV-seronegative, while the other seven were HCMV-seropositive. In several experiments an anti-gammadeltaTCR antibody was added to restrict sorting to alphabetaTCR-expressing T cells. In roughly 6 donors, the dominant CD3+CD56+NKG2C+ clonotypes were found to rank among the top 10 CD8+ clonotypes and to make up about 1.0-7.0% of CD8+ T cells. Those dominant clonotypes were again the most abundant among CD3+CD56-NKG2C+ cells in a handful of donors, at about 25-60.1%. Whether the expanded NKG2C-expressing T cell clones were specific for HCMV antigens remained unclear. All eight donors whose samples were sequenced were randomly selected healthy volunteers, three of them men and five women. A commercial ELISA kit detecting HCMV-specific IgG in serum was used to determine HCMV serostatus. Ficoll density gradient centrifugation was used to isolate peripheral blood mononuclear cells from blood. For five to seven donors, unsorted PBMC were also used to sequence bulk peripheral blood T-cell repertoires. Synthesis of cDNA was primed from the TCR beta constant segment and was followed by two consecutive PCR amplification steps. Illumina HiSeq 2000/2500, MiSeq or NextSeq was used to sequence libraries as 2 x 150 bp reads. MIGEC was used to demultiplex reads and group the reads by UMI, and MiTCR was used to assemble and quantify clonotypes. To exclude erroneous sequences, any TCR cDNA sequence not supported by at least two reads was discarded. The tcR package was used for downstream repertoire analysis, with clonotypes matched between fractions based on CDR3 nucleotide sequence plus V segment. VDJmatch was used to annotate antigen specificity against VDJdb, with one amino acid substitution in CDR3 allowed.

The sequence derives from a middle-aged man who received an inactivated influenza vaccine. Donor details come from another sample of the same person, matched by shared clones. The chain is made from TRBV5-1 and TRBJ2-3; no D gene can be assigned with confidence. The source was PBMCs from blood, collected on the day of vaccination. The CDR3 has the sequence CASSLQTSTDTQYF. The DNA reads TGCGCCAGCAGCCTCCAAACTAGCACAGATACGCAGTATTTT.